The 17 T cell receptor beta chains below were found in one sample sequenced in a study of blood T cell repertoires in COVID-19 (dated by TCRdb to the early 2020s). Libraries were made using the immunoSEQ multiplex PCR assay. TCRdb limited this immuneACCESS table to in-frame rearrangements with V and J called. A share of clones is missing; checked studies link under half to unresolved V genes, and the rest is unexplained. This sample gives hundreds of thousands of clones in total; just under 90% of them show up just once. Less than 1.5% of the sample comes from the top ten. Material for sequencing was PBMCs or T cells enriched from blood (not recorded which). The receptors stem from a man aged 25 to 45 who had recovered from COVID-19.

The rearrangement uses TRBV6-2 or TRBV6-3 and TRBJ2-2, with 7 bases aligning to TRBD1. Unmatched junction bases numbered 9, after V lost 0 bases and J lost 2 bases. The germline CDR1 and CDR2 sequences are MNHEY and SVGEGT. This CDR3 spans 18 amino acids. The CDR3 loop reads CASSYSSRQGRNTGELFF. The CDR3 bases are TGTGCCAGCAGTTACTCGTCTCGACAGGGACGAAACACCGGGGAGCTGTTTTTT.

In its sample, this clone was seen a few times. The V gene is TRBV6-5, the J gene TRBJ2-2; 9 nucleotides agree with TRBD2. With 8 bases clipped from V and 4 bases from J, the junction kept 8 bases outside the gene matches. Germline CDR1 and CDR2: MNHEY and SVGAGI. This CDR3 spans 15 amino acids. The CDR3 region is CASFRLAGITGELFF. CDR3 nucleotide sequence: TGTGCCAGCTTCCGGCTAGCGGGAATCACCGGGGAGCTGTTTTTT.

This clone was seen only once. V gene TRBV6-5 combines with J gene TRBJ2-1; the D gene is possibly TRBD2 (7 bases). The germline V and J ends were trimmed by 4 bases and 6 bases, with 19 bases remaining between them. CDR1 and CDR2 (germline): MNHEY, SVGAGI. The CDR3 runs 16 residues. The CDR3 coding sequence is TGTGCCAGCAGTTCCCTGGGGGCGGGAGTAATCAATGAGCAGTTCTTC. Amino acid sequence: CASSSLGAGVINEQFF.

The V call is TRBV7-2, the J call TRBJ2-5; TRBD2 aligns across 8 bases. Germline loops: CDR1 SGHTA, CDR2 FQGNSA. The CDR3 totals 14 residues. Unmatched junction bases numbered 5, after V lost 1 base and J lost 7 bases. CDR3 loop: CASSLDSGKVTQYF. In DNA form, the CDR3 reads TGTGCCAGCAGCTTAGATAGCGGGAAAGTGACCCAGTACTTC.

The V call is TRBV5-4, the J call TRBJ2-1; 11 bases are a match to TRBD2. Trimming took 4 bases from V and 5 from J; bases not matched to a gene: 11. Germline CDR1 SGHNT, CDR2 YYREEE (reference sequence). The CDR3 is 17 amino acids. The CDR3 DNA is TGTGCCAGCAGCCTAAGACTAGCGGGACCAATAAACAATGAGCAGTTCTTC. Translated, it gives CASSLRLAGPINNEQFF.

The rearrangement joins TRBV29-1 to TRBJ2-7, with D possibly matching TRBD1 (5 bases). The germline CDR1 and CDR2 sequences are SQVTM and ANQGSEA. The CDR3 is 12 amino acids. Trimming took 4 bases from V and 3 from J, leaving 10 bases between them. The CDR3 DNA is TGCAGCGTTGGCCAGGGCGGCTACGAGCAGTACTTC. Translated, it gives CSVGQGGYEQYF.

The chain couples TRBV19 to TRBJ2-5, with D hard to call. There are 12 residues in the CDR3. Trimming took off 3 bases at V and 5 bases at J, with 7 bases between the two ends. CDR1 and CDR2 (germline): LNHDA, SQIVND (reference sequence). The CDR3: CASSMSGETQYF. Written as DNA, the CDR3 is TGTGCCAGTAGTATGTCGGGTGAGACCCAGTACTTC.

The chain has TRBV6-2 or TRBV6-3 and TRBJ1-1, with 7 nucleotides matching TRBD1. Trimming at V came to 6 bases and at J to 2 bases, leaving 12 bases not matched to a gene. CDR1 and CDR2 from the germline V gene are MNHEY and SVGEGT. This CDR3 is built from 16 residues. The CDR3 nucleotides read TGTGCCAGCAGCCAAACGGCGGGACAGTTTAACACTGAAGCTTTCTTT. Translation: CASSQTAGQFNTEAFF.

The chain couples TRBV5-1 to TRBJ1-3, with D perhaps TRBD1 (5 bases). The V gene lost 1 base and the J gene lost 0 bases, with 14 bases spanning the gap. The CDR3 loop spans 17 amino acids. The germline V gene encodes CDR1 SGHRS and CDR2 YFSETQ. The CDR3 protein is CASSLLGLKSSGNTIYF. The CDR3 nucleotides are TGCGCCAGCAGCTTGTTGGGACTCAAGAGCTCTGGAAACACCATATATTTT.

The genes are TRBV5-6 and TRBJ2-7; D is unclear. Germline CDR1 SGHDT, CDR2 YYEEEE. V was shortened by 1 base and J by 2 bases, with 16 bases between the two germline ends. The CDR3 is made up of 16 amino acids. The CDR3 spells CASSLFSPGPAYEQYF. The CDR3 bases are TGTGCCAGCAGCTTGTTTTCACCAGGCCCGGCCTACGAGCAGTACTTC.

The CDR3 sequence: CASSKTGSPNEQYF. The CDR3 DNA sequence: TGTGCCAGCAGCAAAACAGGGTCCCCTAACGAGCAGTACTTC. The chain joins TRBV9 to TRBJ2-7; TRBD1 might be the D (6 bases). The V gene's germline CDR1 is SGDLS and CDR2 YYNGEE. This CDR3 spans 14 amino acids. V gave up 4 bases and J gave up 5 bases, with 16 bases separating them.

The rearrangement uses TRBV5-8 and TRBJ2-5; no clear D. The CDR3 extends over 15 amino acids. Germline CDR1 is SGHTS and CDR2 is YDEGEE. Deletions cut 1 base from V and 4 bases from J, with 14 bases between. This CDR3 is CASSLFSARRETQYF. For the CDR3, the DNA is TGTGCCAGCAGCTTGTTTTCTGCCAGAAGAGAGACCCAGTACTTC.

This chain joins TRBV10-3 and TRBJ1-1; D not resolved. Trimming left V 4 bases short and J 1 base short, with 7 bases between. Germline CDR1 reads ENHRY; CDR2 reads SYGVKD. This CDR3 has 13 residues. The CDR3 protein is CAISGRENTEAFF. CDR3 nucleotide sequence: TGTGCCATCAGTGGGCGGGAGAACACTGAAGCTTTCTTT.

The rearrangement uses TRBV7-9 and TRBJ2-3, with TRBD2 identical over 8 bases. V was clipped by 7 bases and J by 2 bases; unmatched bases: 5. Germline loops: CDR1 SEHNR, CDR2 FQNEAQ (reference sequence). The CDR3 consists of 14 residues. As DNA, the CDR3 is TGTGCCAGCAACCGGGGGGGCATCACAGATACGCAGTATTTT. Translating it yields CASNRGGITDTQYF.

The CDR3 region is CASRLRESSTDTQYF. The CDR3 coding sequence is TGCGCCAGCAGGTTGCGGGAGTCTAGCACAGATACGCAGTATTTT. The chain joins TRBV5-1 to TRBJ2-3, with 7 nucleotides matching TRBD2. The CDR3 loop spans 15 amino acids. Looked up from germline, CDR1 is SGHRS and CDR2 is YFSETQ. Losses at the gene ends were 5 bases for V and 0 bases for J; bases not matched to a gene: 6.

The rearrangement links TRBV18 to TRBJ2-7; D is undetermined. The germline V gene encodes CDR1 KGHSH and CDR2 LQKENI. The CDR3 has 14 residues. V lost 3 bases and J lost 4, with 13 bases in between. DNA of the CDR3: TGTGCCAGCTCACCCGGCAGGCCCCCTTACGAGCAGTACTTC. Amino acid sequence: CASSPGRPPYEQYF.

The CDR3, as DNA: TGTGCCAGTAGTTTTTCCGGGACAGGGGTGATTTCACCCCTCCACTTT. Translating it yields CASSFSGTGVISPLHF. The chain has TRBV19 and TRBJ1-6; TRBD1 matches at 10 bases. V lost 5 bases, J lost 9 bases, and 10 bases stayed unmatched. In germline, CDR1 is LNHDA, CDR2 SQIVND (reference sequence). The CDR3 is 16 amino acids. The full variable domain, rest sourced from reference TRBV19 and TRBJ1-6, is DGGITQSPKYLFRKEGQNVTLSCEQNLNHDAMYWYRQDPGQGLRLIYYSQIVNDFQKGDIAEGYSVSREKKESFPLTVTSAQKNPTAFYLCASSFSGTGVISPLHFGNGTRLTVT.